Below, 6 T cell receptor beta chains from the same sample are listed, as sequenced in a study of blood T cell repertoires in COVID-19. Sequencing used immunoSEQ multiplex PCR; TCRdb keeps in-frame clones, though not all of them. The sample contains 400,000 to 550,000 clones, about 90% of which appear only once. Sequenced input: PBMCs or T cells enriched from blood (not recorded which). The receptors were gathered from a woman between 18 and 29 years old with acute COVID-19.

The CDR3 DNA is TGTGCCAGCAGCCAAGATCACAGGGGGTCCGGGGAGCTGTTTTTT. Its protein is CASSQDHRGSGELFF. This chain joins TRBV3-1 (or the pseudogene TRBV3-2) and TRBJ2-2, with 8 bases aligning to TRBD1. Germline CDR1 and CDR2: LGHDT and YNNKEL (reference sequence). The CDR3 is made up of 15 amino acids. The trim removed 0 bases at V and 6 bases at J, leaving 3 bases unmatched.

This chain connects TRBV6-5 to TRBJ1-4; D ambiguous. Germline V CDR1 and CDR2: MNHEY, SVGAGI. The CDR3 sequence is 15 residues long. V lost 6 bases and J lost 6, with 17 bases in between. The CDR3 is CASSPSLGAYEKLFF. The DNA for the CDR3 is TGTGCCAGCAGCCCCTCCTTGGGAGCATATGAAAAACTGTTTTTT.

The V call is TRBV24-1, the J call TRBJ2-1, with 8 bases lining up with TRBD1. This CDR3 has 17 residues. The V and J ends lost 1 base and 0 bases, in that order; junction bases with no gene match: 4. From germline, CDR1 is KGHDR and CDR2 SFDVKD. This CDR3 reads CATSDLTGTGSYNEQFF. CDR3 sequence (DNA): TGTGCCACCAGTGATTTAACCGGGACAGGCTCCTACAATGAGCAGTTCTTC.

V gene TRBV5-6 combines with J gene TRBJ2-1, with D uncertain. This CDR3 comprises 12 residues. The V end lost 4 bases, the J end lost 8 bases, and 10 bases lay between the germline ends. Germline values: CDR1 SGHDT, CDR2 YYEEEE. Here the CDR3 reads CASSHPPDEQFF. DNA for the CDR3: TGTGCCAGCAGCCACCCACCGGATGAGCAGTTCTTC. Full variable domain (missing parts from reference TRBV5-6 and TRBJ2-1): DAGVTQSPTHLIKTRGQQVTLRCSPKSGHDTVSWYQQALGQGPQFIFQYYEEEERQRGNFPDRFSGHQFPNYSSELNVNALLLGDSALYLCASSHPPDEQFFGPGTRLTVL.

This chain joins TRBV28 and TRBJ2-7, with D possibly TRBD1 on 7 matching bases. The germline CDR1 and CDR2 sequences are MDHEN and SYDVKM. The length of the CDR3 is 15 residues. The germline V and J ends were trimmed by 3 bases and 2 bases, with 14 bases remaining between them. CDR3 coding DNA: TGTGCCAGCAGTTTGGCCAGGGGGGTAACCTACGAGCAGTACTTC. This sequence encodes CASSLARGVTYEQYF.

The V gene is TRBV5-1, the J gene TRBJ2-1; TRBD2 matches 9 bases. The germline gives CDR1 SGHRS, CDR2 YFSETQ. CDR3 size: 16 residues. V lost 1 base to trimming and J lost 1 base; unmatched junction nucleotides: 3. CDR3: CASSLLSGSSYNEQFF. For the CDR3, the DNA is TGCGCCAGCAGCTTGCTTAGCGGGAGTTCCTACAATGAGCAGTTCTTC.